Listed below are T cell receptor beta chains from one sample, sequenced in a study of human T cells and chemical hapten exposure. Via MiXCR, TCRdb re-called the RACE reads, giving one row per CDR3 protein. The sample carries approximately 100,000 distinct CDR3 sequences, 8% to 10% recorded once. This specimen was whole blood, taken in connection with sensitization to the hapten diphenylcyclopropenone (DPC). Receptor source: a woman in her forties with alopecia areata. Some clones in this sample may be carry-over from other donors' samples. The CDR3 runs from the conserved cysteine through the conserved F or W. D genes are given only for firm matches. The size of a clone is reported for some rows only, either as once, few or many, or as a class for expanded clones.

cdr3_aa: CASSLMGGLHF
cdr3_nt: TGTGCCAGCAGCCTAATGGGAGGTTTGCATTTT
clone_size: few
j_call: TRBJ1-3
d_call: NA
v_call: TRBV7-9

cdr3_aa: CASRTEENYNSPLHF
cdr3_nt: TGTGCCAGCCGGACGGAGGAAAATTATAATTCACCCCTCCACTTT
clone_size: NA
j_call: TRBJ1-6
d_call: NA
v_call: TRBV6-1

cdr3_aa: CASSLVGTVNSYEQYF
cdr3_nt: TGTGCCAGCAGTTTGGTCGGGACGGTAAACTCCTACGAGCAGTACTTC
clone_size: many
j_call: TRBJ2-7
d_call: NA
v_call: TRBV28

cdr3_aa: CASSPRTGEDYGYTF
cdr3_nt: TGTGCCAGCAGCCCCCGGACAGGGGAAGACTATGGCTACACCTTC
clone_size: many
j_call: TRBJ1-2
d_call: TRBD1
v_call: TRBV7-9

cdr3_aa: CASSLEGANEQFF
cdr3_nt: TGTGCCAGCAGCTTGGAGGGGGCCAATGAGCAGTTCTTC
clone_size: NA
j_call: TRBJ2-1
d_call: TRBD1
v_call: TRBV5-5

cdr3_aa: CASSDRYGLSPYEQYF
cdr3_nt: TGTGCCAGCAGTGATCGTTATGGGCTCTCACCCTACGAGCAGTACTTC
clone_size: NA
j_call: TRBJ2-7
d_call: NA
v_call: TRBV25-1

cdr3_aa: CASQDSSSGNTIYF
cdr3_nt: TGTGCCAGCCAAGACAGCTCCTCTGGAAACACCATATATTTT
clone_size: few
j_call: TRBJ1-3
d_call: NA
v_call: TRBV10-3

cdr3_aa: CASPLRGLVDDEQFF
cdr3_nt: TGTGCCAGCCCCCTCAGGGGACTAGTCGATGATGAGCAGTTCTTC
clone_size: few
j_call: TRBJ2-1
d_call: TRBD2
v_call: TRBV2

cdr3_aa: CSVVRSNEKLFF
cdr3_nt: TGCAGTGTTGTTAGGTCTAATGAAAAACTGTTTTTT
clone_size: NA
j_call: TRBJ1-4
d_call: NA
v_call: TRBV20-1

cdr3_aa: CASSLSDSSYNEQFF
cdr3_nt: TGTGCCAGCAGCTTATCGGATAGCTCCTACAATGAGCAGTTCTTC
clone_size: many
j_call: TRBJ2-1
d_call: NA
v_call: TRBV7-9

cdr3_aa: CASSSNWLAKNIQYF
cdr3_nt: TGTGCCAGCAGCTCGAACTGGCTAGCCAAAAACATTCAGTACTTC
clone_size: few
j_call: TRBJ2-4
d_call: NA
v_call: TRBV11-2

cdr3_aa: CASSQEPGPSTDTQYF
cdr3_nt: TGCGCCAGCAGCCAAGAGCCAGGGCCCAGCACAGATACGCAGTATTTT
clone_size: NA
j_call: TRBJ2-3
d_call: NA
v_call: TRBV4-3

cdr3_aa: CASSFGLGGSGNTIYF
cdr3_nt: TGTGCCAGCAGCTTCGGGTTGGGGGGTTCTGGAAACACCATATATTTT
clone_size: NA
j_call: TRBJ1-3
d_call: NA
v_call: TRBV7-2

cdr3_aa: CASSLNSATEAFF
cdr3_nt: TGCGCCAGCAGCCTCAACAGTGCCACTGAAGCTTTCTTT
clone_size: few
j_call: TRBJ1-1
d_call: NA
v_call: TRBV5-1

cdr3_aa: CAWDRDSNNSPLHF
cdr3_nt: TGTGCCTGGGACCGGGACAGCAACAATTCACCCCTCCACTTT
clone_size: few
j_call: TRBJ1-6
d_call: TRBD1
v_call: TRBV30

cdr3_aa: CASSQRALAGEQYF
cdr3_nt: TGTGCCAGCAGCCAGCGGGCCTTGGCGGGGGAGCAGTACTTC
clone_size: few
j_call: TRBJ2-7
d_call: NA
v_call: TRBV3-1

cdr3_aa: CASSPGRSGVVGELFF
cdr3_nt: TGTGCCAGCAGCCCCGGGCGCAGCGGGGTGGTCGGGGAGCTGTTTTTT
clone_size: NA
j_call: TRBJ2-2
d_call: TRBD2
v_call: TRBV5-4

cdr3_aa: CASSPLPRGGETQYF
cdr3_nt: TGTGCCAGCTCACCACTTCCCCGGGGCGGTGAGACCCAGTACTTC
clone_size: many
j_call: TRBJ2-5
d_call: NA
v_call: TRBV18

cdr3_aa: CASSADWNSYEQYF
cdr3_nt: TGTGCCAGCAGCGCGGACTGGAACTCCTACGAGCAGTACTTC
clone_size: many
j_call: TRBJ2-7
d_call: NA
v_call: TRBV7-2

cdr3_aa: CSVSGTDGYNEKLFF
cdr3_nt: TGCAGCGTTTCCGGAACGGACGGATATAATGAAAAACTGTTTTTT
clone_size: many
j_call: TRBJ1-4
d_call: NA
v_call: TRBV29-1

cdr3_aa: CASSYKGPSGQTQYF
cdr3_nt: TGCGCCAGCAGCTATAAGGGACCGTCCGGTCAGACCCAGTACTTC
clone_size: many
j_call: TRBJ2-5
d_call: NA
v_call: TRBV5-1

cdr3_aa: CSARASGGIYEQYF
cdr3_nt: TGCAGTGCTAGAGCTAGCGGGGGCATCTACGAGCAGTACTTC
clone_size: NA
j_call: TRBJ2-7
d_call: TRBD2
v_call: TRBV20-1

cdr3_aa: CASSREGVNVHEQYF
cdr3_nt: TGTGCCAGTAGCCGAGAGGGCGTCAATGTCCACGAGCAGTACTTC
clone_size: NA
j_call: TRBJ2-7
d_call: NA
v_call: TRBV19

cdr3_aa: CASSARRDTLGDEQFF
cdr3_nt: TGTGCCAGCAGCGCCAGGAGGGACACCTTAGGGGATGAGCAGTTCTTC
clone_size: many
j_call: TRBJ2-1
d_call: NA
v_call: TRBV11-2

cdr3_aa: CASSQGEDSYNEQFF
cdr3_nt: TGCGCCAGCAGCCAAGGGGAGGACTCCTACAATGAGCAGTTCTTC
clone_size: few
j_call: TRBJ2-1
d_call: NA
v_call: TRBV4-3

cdr3_aa: CASSPVYNEQFF
cdr3_nt: TGTGCCAGTAGTCCAGTCTACAATGAGCAGTTCTTC
clone_size: NA
j_call: TRBJ2-1
d_call: NA
v_call: TRBV19

cdr3_aa: CASQGLTDTQYF
cdr3_nt: TGTGCCAGCCAGGGGCTCACAGATACGCAGTATTTT
clone_size: many
j_call: TRBJ2-3
d_call: NA
v_call: TRBV11-3

cdr3_aa: CASSFFGVSSNQPQHF
cdr3_nt: TGTGCCAGCAGTTTTTTCGGCGTTTCCTCCAATCAGCCCCAGCATTTT
clone_size: few
j_call: TRBJ1-5
d_call: NA
v_call: TRBV12-3/TRBV12-4

cdr3_aa: CASSPSPTQTYEQYF
cdr3_nt: TGTGCCAGCAGCCCGAGCCCGACTCAAACCTACGAGCAGTACTTC
clone_size: NA
j_call: TRBJ2-7
d_call: NA
v_call: TRBV9

cdr3_aa: CASSATGSYEQYF
cdr3_nt: TGTGCCAGCAGCGCCACAGGGTCTTACGAGCAGTACTTC
clone_size: few
j_call: TRBJ2-7
d_call: NA
v_call: TRBV9

cdr3_aa: CASTIRGARDTEAFF
cdr3_nt: TGTGCCAGTACTATAAGGGGGGCGCGGGACACTGAAGCTTTCTTT
clone_size: few
j_call: TRBJ1-1
d_call: NA
v_call: TRBV19

cdr3_aa: CASSSQGWRETQYF
cdr3_nt: TGTGCCAGCAGTTCGCAGGGGTGGAGAGAGACCCAGTACTTC
clone_size: NA
j_call: TRBJ2-5
d_call: NA
v_call: TRBV27

cdr3_aa: CASSYISGANVLTF
cdr3_nt: TGTGCCAGCAGTTATATATCTGGGGCCAACGTCCTGACTTTC
clone_size: few
j_call: TRBJ2-6
d_call: NA
v_call: TRBV6-2/TRBV6-3

cdr3_aa: CASALYTNQPQHF
cdr3_nt: TGTGCCAGCGCCCTTTATACTAATCAGCCCCAGCATTTT
clone_size: NA
j_call: TRBJ1-5
d_call: NA
v_call: TRBV6-1

cdr3_aa: CASSEEGTGSPYEQYF
cdr3_nt: TGTGCCAGCAGTGAAGAAGGGACAGGGTCACCCTACGAGCAGTACTTC
clone_size: many
j_call: TRBJ2-7
d_call: TRBD1
v_call: TRBV2

cdr3_aa: CSARDWDRTYNEQFF
cdr3_nt: TGCAGTGCTAGAGACTGGGACAGGACCTACAATGAGCAGTTCTTC
clone_size: NA
j_call: TRBJ2-1
d_call: TRBD1
v_call: TRBV20-1

cdr3_aa: CASSPAPGLAKNIQYF
cdr3_nt: TGTGCCAGCAGCCCGGCCCCCGGTTTAGCCAAAAACATTCAGTACTTC
clone_size: NA
j_call: TRBJ2-4
d_call: NA
v_call: TRBV7-2

cdr3_aa: CASIYGGDTDTQYF
cdr3_nt: TGTGCCAGCATTTACGGGGGGGACACAGATACGCAGTATTTT
clone_size: NA
j_call: TRBJ2-3
d_call: TRBD2
v_call: TRBV6-2/TRBV6-3

cdr3_aa: CASSIVRGNTGELFF
cdr3_nt: TGTGCCAGTAGTATAGTAAGGGGCAACACCGGGGAGCTGTTTTTT
clone_size: NA
j_call: TRBJ2-2
d_call: NA
v_call: TRBV19

cdr3_aa: CASRSDWPFEAFF
cdr3_nt: TGTGCCAGCAGGTCCGACTGGCCCTTCGAAGCTTTCTTT
clone_size: NA
j_call: TRBJ1-1
d_call: NA
v_call: TRBV6-5

cdr3_aa: CASSSQGAGYTF
cdr3_nt: TGTGCCAGCAGTTCACAGGGGGCGGGCTACACCTTC
clone_size: NA
j_call: TRBJ1-2
d_call: TRBD1
v_call: TRBV12-3/TRBV12-4

cdr3_aa: CASSPIDGNTIYF
cdr3_nt: TGTGCCAGCAGTCCGATAGATGGAAACACCATATATTTT
clone_size: NA
j_call: TRBJ1-3
d_call: NA
v_call: TRBV6-5